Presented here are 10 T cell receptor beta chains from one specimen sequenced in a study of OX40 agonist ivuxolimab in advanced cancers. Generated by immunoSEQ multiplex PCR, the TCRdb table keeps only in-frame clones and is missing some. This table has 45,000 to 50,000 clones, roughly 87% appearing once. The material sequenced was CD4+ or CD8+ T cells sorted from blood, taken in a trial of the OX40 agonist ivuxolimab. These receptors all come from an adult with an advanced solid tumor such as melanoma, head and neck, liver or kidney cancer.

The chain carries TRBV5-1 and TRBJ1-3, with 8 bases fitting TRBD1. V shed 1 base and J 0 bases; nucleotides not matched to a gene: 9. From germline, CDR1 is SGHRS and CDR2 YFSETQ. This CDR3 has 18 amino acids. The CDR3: CASSLRSGGARSGNTIYF. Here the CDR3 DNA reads TGCGCCAGCAGCTTGCGTTCAGGGGGCGCCCGCTCTGGAAACACCATATATTTT.

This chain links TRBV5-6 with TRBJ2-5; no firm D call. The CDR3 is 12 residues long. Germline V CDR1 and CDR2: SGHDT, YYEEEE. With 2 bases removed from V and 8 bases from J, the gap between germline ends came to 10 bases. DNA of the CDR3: TGTGCCAGCAGCTTTCCCCCTGGAACCCAGTACTTC. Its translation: CASSFPPGTQYF.

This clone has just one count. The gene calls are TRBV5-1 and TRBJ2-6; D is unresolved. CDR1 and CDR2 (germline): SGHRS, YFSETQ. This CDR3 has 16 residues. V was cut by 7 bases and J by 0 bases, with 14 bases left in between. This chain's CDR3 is CASAENPGSGANVLTF. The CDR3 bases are TGCGCCAGCGCAGAAAACCCCGGCTCTGGGGCCAACGTCCTGACTTTC.

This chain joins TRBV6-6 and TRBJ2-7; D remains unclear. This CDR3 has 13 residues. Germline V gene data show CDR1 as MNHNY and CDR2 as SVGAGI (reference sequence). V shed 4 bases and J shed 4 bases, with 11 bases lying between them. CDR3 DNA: TGTGCCAGCAGTTGGGAAGAGATTTACGAGCAGTACTTC. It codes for CASSWEEIYEQYF.

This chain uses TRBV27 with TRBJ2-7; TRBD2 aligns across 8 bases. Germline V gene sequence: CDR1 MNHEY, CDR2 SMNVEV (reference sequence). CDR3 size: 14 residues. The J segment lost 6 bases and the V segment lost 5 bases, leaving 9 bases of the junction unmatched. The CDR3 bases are TGTGCCAGCAGTGCCAATAGCGGGATGATCGAGCAGTACTTC. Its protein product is CASSANSGMIEQYF.

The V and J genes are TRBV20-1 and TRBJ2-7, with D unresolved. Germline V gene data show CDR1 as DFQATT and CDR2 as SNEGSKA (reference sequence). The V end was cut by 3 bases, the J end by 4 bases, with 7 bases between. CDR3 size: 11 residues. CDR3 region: CSASIKYEQYF. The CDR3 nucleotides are TGCAGTGCTAGTATTAAGTACGAGCAGTACTTC.

The CDR3 loop is CAISESPGAGGYEQYF. CDR3 in DNA: TGTGCCATCAGTGAGTCCCCCGGGGCAGGGGGATACGAGCAGTACTTC. The rearrangement joins TRBV10-3 to TRBJ2-7, with 7 positions matching TRBD1. J gave up 4 bases and V 0 bases, and 9 bases lay outside the gene matches. The germline CDR1 and CDR2 sequences are ENHRY and SYGVKD. The CDR3 sequence is 16 residues long.

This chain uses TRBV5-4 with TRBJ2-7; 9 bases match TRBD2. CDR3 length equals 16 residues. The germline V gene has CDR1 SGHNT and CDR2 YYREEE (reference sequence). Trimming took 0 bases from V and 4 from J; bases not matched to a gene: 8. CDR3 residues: CASSLAPSGNWYEQYF. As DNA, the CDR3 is TGTGCCAGCAGCTTGGCCCCTAGCGGGAACTGGTACGAGCAGTACTTC. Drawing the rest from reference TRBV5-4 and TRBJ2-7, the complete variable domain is ETGVTQSPTHLIKTRGQQVTLRCSSQSGHNTVSWYQQALGQGPQFIFQYYREEENGRGNFPPRFSGLQFPNYSSELNVNALELDDSALYLCASSLAPSGNWYEQYFGPGTRLTVT.

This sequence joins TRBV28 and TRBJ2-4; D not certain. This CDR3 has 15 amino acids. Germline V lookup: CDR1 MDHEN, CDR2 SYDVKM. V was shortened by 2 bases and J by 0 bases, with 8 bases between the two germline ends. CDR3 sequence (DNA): TGTGCCAGCAGTTTACTTCGAGCAGCCAAAAACATTCAGTACTTC. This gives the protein CASSLLRAAKNIQYF.

The CDR3 reads CASSLPDRDGGYGYTF. The CDR3 DNA reads TGTGCCAGCTCACTGCCCGACAGGGACGGGGGCTATGGCTACACCTTC. The chain joins TRBV18 to TRBJ1-2; 7 positions match TRBD1. CDR3 length: 16 amino acids. V lost 4 bases to trimming and J lost 4 bases; unmatched junction nucleotides: 12. From germline, CDR1 is KGHSH and CDR2 LQKENI.